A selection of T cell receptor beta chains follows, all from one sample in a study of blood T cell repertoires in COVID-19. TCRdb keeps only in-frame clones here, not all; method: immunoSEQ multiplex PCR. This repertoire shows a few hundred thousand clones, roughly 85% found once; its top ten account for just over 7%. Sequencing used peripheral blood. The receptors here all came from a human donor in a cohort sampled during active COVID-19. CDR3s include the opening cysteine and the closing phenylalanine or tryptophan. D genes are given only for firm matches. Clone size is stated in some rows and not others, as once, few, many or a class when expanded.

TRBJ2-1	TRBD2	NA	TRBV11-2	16	CASSFSTSGGFNEQFF	TGTGCCAGCAGCTTCTCGACTAGCGGGGGTTTCAATGAGCAGTTCTTC
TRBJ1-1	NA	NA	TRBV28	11	CASSSGLEAFF	TGTGCCAGCAGTTCGGGACTTGAAGCTTTCTTT
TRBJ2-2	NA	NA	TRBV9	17	CASSVEVYVNRAGELFF	TGTGCCAGCAGCGTAGAAGTGTACGTCAACAGAGCCGGGGAGCTGTTTTTT
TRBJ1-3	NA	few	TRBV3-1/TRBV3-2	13	CASSQELIDTIYF	TGTGCCAGCAGCCAAGAGCTTATAGACACCATATATTTT
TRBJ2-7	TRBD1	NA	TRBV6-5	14	CASGSGQGIYEQYF	TGTGCCAGCGGGTCGGGACAGGGAATCTACGAGCAGTACTTC
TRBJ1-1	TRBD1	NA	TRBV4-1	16	CASSSRQGARNTEAFF	TGCGCCAGCAGCTCTCGACAGGGGGCAAGGAACACTGAAGCTTTCTTT
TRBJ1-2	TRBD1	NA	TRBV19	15	CASSIPGQGRDGYTF	TGTGCCAGTAGTATTCCGGGACAGGGCCGGGATGGCTACACCTTC
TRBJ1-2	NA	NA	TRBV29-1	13	CSVPGPANYGYTF	TGCAGCGTTCCGGGTCCAGCTAACTATGGCTACACCTTC
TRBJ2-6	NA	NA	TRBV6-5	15	CASRYGAAGANVLTF	TGTGCCAGCAGATACGGGGCGGCGGGGGCCAACGTCCTGACTTTC
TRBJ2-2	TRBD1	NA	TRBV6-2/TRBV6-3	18	CASSYSPFIQGGTGELFF	TGTGCCAGCAGTTACTCGCCTTTTATACAGGGGGGCACCGGGGAGCTGTTTTTT
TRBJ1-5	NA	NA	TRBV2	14	CASSVRGTGQPQHF	TGTGCCAGCAGTGTTCGGGGGACGGGGCAGCCCCAGCATTTT
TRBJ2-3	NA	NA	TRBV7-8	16	CASSRGSGNVADTQYF	TGTGCCAGCAGCCGAGGGAGCGGAAATGTGGCAGATACGCAGTATTTT
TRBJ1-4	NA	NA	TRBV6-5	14	CASRDAQGGEKLFF	TGTGCCAGCAGGGACGCACAAGGGGGTGAAAAACTGTTTTTT
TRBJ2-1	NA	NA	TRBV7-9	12	CASSYLGDEQFF	TGTGCCAGCAGCTATTTGGGCGATGAGCAGTTCTTC
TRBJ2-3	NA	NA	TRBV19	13	CASRDSLTDTQYF	TGTGCCAGTAGGGACTCCCTGACAGATACGCAGTATTTT
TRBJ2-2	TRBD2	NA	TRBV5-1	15	CASSLGLADTGELFF	TGCGCCAGCAGCTTGGGGCTAGCGGATACCGGGGAGCTGTTTTTT
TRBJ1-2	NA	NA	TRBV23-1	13	CASSQSRFRGYTF	TGCGCCAGCAGTCAATCGAGGTTTCGGGGCTACACCTTC
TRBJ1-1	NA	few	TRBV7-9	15	CASSVQTGPNTEAFF	TGTGCCAGCAGCGTCCAGACAGGCCCGAACACTGAAGCTTTCTTT
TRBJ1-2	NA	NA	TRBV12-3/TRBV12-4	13	CASSKVEGYGYTF	TGTGCCAGCAGTAAGGTGGAGGGCTATGGCTACACCTTC
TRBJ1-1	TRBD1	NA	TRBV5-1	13	CASSSNRGAEAFF	TGCGCCAGCAGCTCGAACAGGGGGGCTGAAGCTTTCTTT
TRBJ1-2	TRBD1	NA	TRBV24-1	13	CATSEGTAYGYTF	TGTGCCACCAGTGAAGGGACAGCCTATGGCTACACCTTC
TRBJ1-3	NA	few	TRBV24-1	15	CATSDPGYSGNTIYF	TGTGCCACCAGTGATCCGGGGTACTCTGGAAACACCATATATTTT
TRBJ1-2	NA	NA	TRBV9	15	CASSGSTRLSYGYTF	TGTGCCAGCAGCGGCTCGACCAGGCTTTCCTATGGCTACACCTTC
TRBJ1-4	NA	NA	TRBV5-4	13	CASSFEADEKLFF	TGTGCCAGCAGCTTTGAGGCGGATGAAAAACTGTTTTTT
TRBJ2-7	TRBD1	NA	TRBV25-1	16	CASSQREGQGTVEQYF	TGTGCCAGCAGTCAAAGGGAGGGACAGGGTACCGTGGAGCAGTACTTC
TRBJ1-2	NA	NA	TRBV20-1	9	CSSVDGYTF	TGCAGTTCGGTGGATGGCTACACCTTC
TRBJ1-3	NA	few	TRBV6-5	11	CASRQGNTIYF	TGTGCCAGCAGACAGGGAAACACCATATATTTT
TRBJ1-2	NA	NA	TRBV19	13	CASSAGVRSGYTF	TGTGCCAGTTCCGCAGGGGTACGAAGTGGCTACACCTTC
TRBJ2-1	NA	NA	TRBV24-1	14	CATQDKSSYNEQFF	TGTGCCACCCAGGACAAGAGCTCCTACAATGAGCAGTTCTTC
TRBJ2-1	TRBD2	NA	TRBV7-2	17	CASSFSPPSGVYNEQFF	TGTGCCAGCAGTTTCTCCCCCCCCAGCGGGGTCTACAATGAGCAGTTCTTC
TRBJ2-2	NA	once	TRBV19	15	CASSIMVDGAGELFF	TGTGCCAGTAGTATTATGGTTGACGGGGCCGGGGAGCTGTTTTTT
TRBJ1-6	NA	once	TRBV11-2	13	CASSLDVDSPLHF	TGTGCCAGCAGCTTAGACGTCGATTCACCCCTCCACTTT
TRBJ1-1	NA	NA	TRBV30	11	CAWSGTASAFF	TGTGCCTGGAGTGGGACAGCGTCAGCTTTCTTT
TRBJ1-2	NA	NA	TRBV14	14	CASSLNRVSYGYTF	TGTGCCAGCAGCCTCAACAGGGTAAGCTATGGCTACACCTTC
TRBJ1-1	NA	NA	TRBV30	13	CAWSVRAYTEAFF	TGTGCCTGGAGTGTACGAGCTTACACTGAAGCTTTCTTT
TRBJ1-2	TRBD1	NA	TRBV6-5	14	CASRLDRARGGYTF	TGTGCCAGCAGACTCGACAGGGCAAGGGGAGGCTACACCTTC
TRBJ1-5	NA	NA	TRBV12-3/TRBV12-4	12	CASSLSRGDQHF	TGTGCCAGCAGTTTGTCTCGGGGGGACCAGCATTTT
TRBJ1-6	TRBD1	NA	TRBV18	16	CASSHTGQGVNSPLHF	TGTGCCAGCTCGCACACCGGACAGGGGGTTAATTCACCCCTCCACTTT
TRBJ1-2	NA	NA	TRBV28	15	CASSPTLRVVGGYTF	TGTGCCAGCAGTCCAACCCTGCGGGTGGTTGGAGGCTACACCTTC
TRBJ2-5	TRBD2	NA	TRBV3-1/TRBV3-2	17	CASSGTSRRGPTETQYF	TGTGCCAGCAGCGGGACTAGTCGGCGGGGCCCTACCGAGACCCAGTACTTC
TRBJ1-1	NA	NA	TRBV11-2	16	CASSPPAGYYSTEAFF	TGTGCCAGCAGCCCCCCCGCGGGGTACTATAGCACTGAAGCTTTCTTT
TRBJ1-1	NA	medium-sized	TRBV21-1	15	CASSNNPGVGTEAFF	TGTGCCAGCAGCAATAATCCAGGGGTGGGCACTGAAGCTTTCTTT
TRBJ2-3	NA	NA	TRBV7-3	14	CASSPGTERDTQYF	TGTGCCAGCAGCCCGGGGACTGAGCGCGATACGCAGTATTTT
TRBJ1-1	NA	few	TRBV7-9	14	CASSPHVENTEAFF	TGTGCCAGCAGCCCCCACGTAGAGAACACTGAAGCTTTCTTT
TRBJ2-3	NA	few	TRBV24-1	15	CATSDPGEGGATQYF	TGTGCCACCAGTGACCCTGGGGAGGGGGGTGCTACGCAGTATTTT
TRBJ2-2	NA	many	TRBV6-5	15	CASHDKGDGTGELFF	TGTGCCAGCCATGACAAGGGGGACGGCACCGGGGAGCTGTTTTTT
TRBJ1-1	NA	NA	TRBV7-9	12	CASSQGRTEAFF	TGTGCCAGCAGCCAAGGGAGAACTGAAGCTTTCTTT